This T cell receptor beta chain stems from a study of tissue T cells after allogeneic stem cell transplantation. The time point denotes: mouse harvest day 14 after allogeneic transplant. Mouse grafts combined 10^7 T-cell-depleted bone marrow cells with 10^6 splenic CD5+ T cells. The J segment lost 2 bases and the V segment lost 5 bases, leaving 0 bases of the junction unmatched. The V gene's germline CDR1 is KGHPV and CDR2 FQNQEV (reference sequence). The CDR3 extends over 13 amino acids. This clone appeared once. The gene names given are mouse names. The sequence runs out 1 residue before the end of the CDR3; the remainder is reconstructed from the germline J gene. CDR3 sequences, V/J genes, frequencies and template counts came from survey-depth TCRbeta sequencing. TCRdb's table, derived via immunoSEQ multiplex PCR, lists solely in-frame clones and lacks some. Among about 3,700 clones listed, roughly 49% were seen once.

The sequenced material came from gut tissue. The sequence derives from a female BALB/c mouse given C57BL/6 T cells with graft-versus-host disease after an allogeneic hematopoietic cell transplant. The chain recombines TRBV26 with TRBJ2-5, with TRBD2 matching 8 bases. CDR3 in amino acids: CASSGGAQDTQYF. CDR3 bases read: TGTGCCAGCAGTGGGGGGGCCCAAGACACCCAGTAC.